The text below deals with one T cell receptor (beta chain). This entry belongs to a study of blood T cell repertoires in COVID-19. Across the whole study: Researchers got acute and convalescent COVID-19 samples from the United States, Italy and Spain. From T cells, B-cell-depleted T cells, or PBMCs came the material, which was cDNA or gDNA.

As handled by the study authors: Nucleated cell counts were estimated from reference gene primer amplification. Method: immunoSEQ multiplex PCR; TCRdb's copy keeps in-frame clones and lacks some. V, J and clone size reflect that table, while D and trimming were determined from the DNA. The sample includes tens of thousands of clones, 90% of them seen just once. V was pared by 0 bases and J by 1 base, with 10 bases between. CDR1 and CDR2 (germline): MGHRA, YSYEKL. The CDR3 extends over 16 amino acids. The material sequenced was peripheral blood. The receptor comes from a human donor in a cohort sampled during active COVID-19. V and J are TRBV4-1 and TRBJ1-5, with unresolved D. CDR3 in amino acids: CASSQEVSPSNQPQHF. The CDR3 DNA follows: TGCGCCAGCAGCCAAGAAGTTAGCCCCAGCAATCAGCCCCAGCATTTT.